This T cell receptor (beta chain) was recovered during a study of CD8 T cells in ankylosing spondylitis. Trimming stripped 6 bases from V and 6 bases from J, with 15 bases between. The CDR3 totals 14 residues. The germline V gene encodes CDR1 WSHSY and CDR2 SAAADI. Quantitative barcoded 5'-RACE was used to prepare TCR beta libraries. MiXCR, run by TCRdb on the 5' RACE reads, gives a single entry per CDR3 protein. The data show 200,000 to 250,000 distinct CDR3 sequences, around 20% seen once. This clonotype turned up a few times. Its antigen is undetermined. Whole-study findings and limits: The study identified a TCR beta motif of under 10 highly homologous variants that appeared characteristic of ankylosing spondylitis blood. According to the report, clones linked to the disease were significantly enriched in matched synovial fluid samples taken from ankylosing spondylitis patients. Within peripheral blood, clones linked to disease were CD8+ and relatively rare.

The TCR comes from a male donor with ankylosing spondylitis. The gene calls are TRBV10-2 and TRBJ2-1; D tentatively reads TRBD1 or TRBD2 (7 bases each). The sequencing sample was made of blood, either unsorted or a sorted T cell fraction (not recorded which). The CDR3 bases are TGCGCCAGCAGCGCCGCAGGGGGGGTCAATGAGCAGTTCTTC. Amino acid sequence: CASSAAGGVNEQFF.